This TCR beta chain is drawn from a study of control samples from healthy donors and cancer patients. The CDR3 has 16 residues. The ends were cut back, 5 bases at V and 0 bases at J, with 13 bases in the middle. From germline, CDR1 is ENHRY and CDR2 SYGVKD. TCRdb keeps only in-frame clones here, not all; method: immunoSEQ multiplex PCR. Found here are roughly 100,000 clones, 92% of them singletons; the top ten hold over 2%. This TCR was sampled from a young woman in good health. This chain connects TRBV10-3 to TRBJ2-2; D could derive from TRBD1 or TRBD2 (5 bases each). The specimen sequenced was blood. The CDR3 DNA follows: TGTGCCATCAGTTTACTCAGGGAGTCGAACACCGGGGAGCTGTTTTTT. Translated, it gives CAISLLRESNTGELFF.